Described below is a single T cell receptor (beta chain) sequence and its context. The entry originates in a study of glioma-infiltrating T cells. This CDR3 has 16 residues. CDR1 SGHVS and CDR2 FNYEAQ come from the germline V gene. The V and J ends lost 6 bases and 9 bases respectively, with 24 bases between them. Using RNA template, CDR3s of TCR alpha and beta were amplified with iRepertoire arm-PCR. TCRdb analysed the multiplex PCR reads with MiXCR anew, one entry per CDR3 protein. The top ten clones hold 20% to 25% of a sample with approximately 190,000 distinct CDR3 sequences, around 30% of them seen once.

This chain connects TRBV7-6 to TRBJ2-1; D gene unclear. Sequencing input: glioma tissue, nonneoplastic brain tissue, or PBMCs (not recorded which). The TCR originated in a human donor with low-grade glioma or glioblastoma, undergoing nonglioma brain surgery, or in good health (not recorded which). The CDR3 loop is CASSFTNGVGYGEQFF. The CDR3 coding sequence is TGTGCCAGCAGTTTTACTAATGGGGTTGGGTATGGTGAGCAGTTCTTC.